This T cell receptor (beta chain) was identified during a study of regulatory T cells in long-lasting Graves disease. As for time point: newly diagnosed GD, antithyroid drugs for less than 3 months. The TCR library was prepared using RNA isolated from PBMCs. The authors diagnosed Graves' disease using American Thyroid Association guidelines. With iRepertoire HTBI primers and Arm-PCR of CDR3 regions, TCR beta libraries were built. TCRdb passed the multiplex PCR reads through MiXCR, listing each CDR3 protein once. The table lists about 440,000 distinct CDR3 sequences, about 15% of them singletons. This clonotype was detected ten times or more. V trimming: 3 bases; J trimming: 4 bases; junction bases outside the gene matches: 8. The CDR3 is made up of 17 amino acids. Germline V gene data show CDR1 as SGHNT and CDR2 as YENEEA. This same sample was also part of a study on T cells in Graves' hyperthyroidism and ophthalmopathy.

The chain joins TRBV11-3 to TRBJ2-7; TRBD2 matches 14 bases. The sample here was peripheral blood mononuclear cells (PBMCs), taken at new diagnosis, from a patient treated with antithyroid drugs. This TCR came from a woman between 25 and 40 years old with Graves disease. The CDR3 spells CASSFGAGTSGSYEQYF. CDR3 DNA: TGTGCCAGCAGCTTTGGGGCTGGGACTAGCGGGAGTTACGAGCAGTACTTC.